The 17 T cell receptor beta chains below were found in one sample sequenced in a study of CD8 T cells in Susac syndrome (dated by TCRdb to the late 2010s). Receptor libraries were prepared by the immunoSEQ multiplex PCR assay. RNA was extracted using the RNeasy kit, and about 0.45 to 1 ug of the RNA was reverse transcribed with random hexamers. TCRdb applied fastp at Q25 and MiXCR to the public reads, then kept only in-frame beta chains. Each entry merges the rows of one CDR3 protein and shows their most common DNA and genes. The sample profile shows around 100,000 distinct CDR3 sequences; approximately 95% of them were found once. The ten largest clones add up to around 0.3% of the sample. Sequences were obtained from CD8+ T cells from PBMCs. These receptors all come from a human donor with Susac syndrome.

The J gene is TRBJ2-3, the V gene TRBV11-2; TRBD2 matches 10 bases. The CDR3 loop spans 16 amino acids. Losses at the gene ends were 6 bases for V and 0 bases for J; bases not matched to a gene: 6. Germline CDR1 SGHAT, CDR2 FQNNGV. The CDR3 DNA reads TGTGCCAGCAGTCAACTAGCGGGATCTAGCACAGATACGCAGTATTTT. This encodes CASSQLAGSSTDTQYF.

The V call is TRBV7-2, the J call TRBJ2-3; 7 bases map to TRBD1. Trimming took 5 bases from V and 3 from J; bases not matched to a gene: 5. The length of the CDR3 is 14 residues. Germline loops: CDR1 SGHTA, CDR2 FQGNSA. The chain's CDR3 is CASSRQGVTDTQYF. The CDR3 DNA reads as TGTGCCAGCAGCCGGCAGGGGGTAACAGATACGCAGTATTTT.

The V and J genes are TRBV11-1 and TRBJ2-5, with D perhaps assigned TRBD1 or TRBD2 (5 bases each). CDR1 is SGHAT, CDR2 FQDESV, per germline (reference sequence). V was clipped by 5 bases and J by 3 bases, with 19 bases between them. The CDR3 contains 16 residues. CDR3 in amino acids: CASSPKRGHSEETQYF. The CDR3 bases are TGTGCCAGCAGCCCCAAGAGGGGCCACTCAGAAGAGACCCAGTACTTC.

The chain has TRBV7-9 and TRBJ2-3; TRBD2 might be the D (5 bases). Germline CDR1 and CDR2: SEHNR and FQNEAQ (reference sequence). Trimming shortened V by 0 bases and J by 0 bases, and 10 bases separated the two germline ends. The CDR3 spans 16 residues. CDR3 DNA: TGTGCCAGCAGCTTAGCGCGGAGGATGAGCACAGATACGCAGTATTTT. It encodes CASSLARRMSTDTQYF.

V and J are TRBV20-1 and TRBJ2-1, with TRBD2 matching over 9 bases. The CDR3 loop spans 15 amino acids. CDR1 and CDR2 from the germline V gene are DFQATT and SNEGSKA (reference sequence). The V segment lost 6 bases and the J segment 8 bases; nucleotides outside the gene matches: 14. The CDR3 DNA sequence: TGCAGTGCGGCGTTTTGGGCGGGAGGGCCGCATGAGCAGTTCTTC. Amino acids: CSAAFWAGGPHEQFF.

V is TRBV9 and J is TRBJ2-7; D may correspond to TRBD1 or TRBD2 (5 bases each). The CDR3 spans 13 residues. In germline, CDR1 is SGDLS, CDR2 YYNGEE. V was cut by 4 bases and J by 2 bases, with 10 bases left in between. CDR3 DNA: TGTGCCAGCAGCCCCCGGGGCACCTACGAGCAGTACTTC. Translated: CASSPRGTYEQYF.

The chain couples TRBV28 to TRBJ1-1; D uncertain. Between the trimmed V and J ends, which lost 3 bases and 4 bases, there was a span of 9 bases. This CDR3 spans 13 amino acids. CDR1 is MDHEN and CDR2 is SYDVKM in the germline V gene. The CDR3 nucleotides read TGTGCCAGCAGTTTGAACTACGGCACTGAAGCTTTCTTT. It translates to CASSLNYGTEAFF.

As DNA, the CDR3 is TGTGCCAGCAGCGTAGGAGGGCAGCACTACACCTTC. It yields the protein CASSVGGQHYTF. V is TRBV9 and J is TRBJ1-2, with D hard to call. In germline, CDR1 is SGDLS, CDR2 YYNGEE. The ends were cut back, 0 bases at V and 10 bases at J, with 10 bases in the middle. This CDR3 is built from 12 residues.

Here the CDR3 reads CASSYTSGGLRDGYNEQFF. DNA for the CDR3: TGTGCCAGCAGCTACACTAGCGGGGGTTTGAGGGATGGCTACAATGAGCAGTTCTTC. The chain links TRBV9 to TRBJ2-1; 11 bases map to TRBD2. This CDR3 comprises 19 residues. Looked up from germline, CDR1 is SGDLS and CDR2 is YYNGEE. V lost 4 bases, J lost 3 bases, and 15 bases stayed unmatched.

This clonotype showed up just once. This sequence joins TRBV9 and TRBJ1-2; D gene uncertain. The CDR3 sequence is 11 residues long. V was shortened by 4 bases and J by 2 bases, with 3 bases between the two germline ends. Germline lookup yields CDR1 SGDLS and CDR2 YYNGEE. This CDR3 reads CASSTNYGYTF. The CDR3 DNA reads TGTGCCAGCAGCACAAACTATGGCTACACCTTC.

The rearrangement uses TRBV3-1 and TRBJ2-3; 8 bases agree with TRBD2. The CDR3 consists of 16 residues. V lost 1 base to trimming and J lost 7 bases; unmatched junction nucleotides: 10. The germline V gene has CDR1 LGHDT and CDR2 YNNKEL (reference sequence). The CDR3 bases are TGTGCCAGCAGCCAAGTAGGGCGGGGGGTCAGAAATACGCAGTATTTT. Translated: CASSQVGRGVRNTQYF.

The chain recombines TRBV13 with TRBJ2-7; perhaps TRBD2 as D (5 bases). Per the germline V gene, CDR1 is PRHDT and CDR2 is FYEKMQ (reference sequence). The V end was cut by 3 bases, the J end by 2 bases, with 17 bases between. The CDR3 totals 16 residues. CDR3 sequence: CASSFGNRVTAYEQYF. CDR3 sequence (DNA): TGTGCCAGCAGCTTCGGGAATCGGGTCACTGCCTACGAGCAGTACTTC.

This chain joins TRBV29-1 and TRBJ2-1, with TRBD2 matching over 7 bases. The CDR3 has 15 amino acids. The V segment lost 6 bases and the J segment 4 bases; nucleotides outside the gene matches: 12. The germline gives CDR1 SQVTM, CDR2 ANQGSEA. DNA for the CDR3: TGCAGCGTCGCTCTCCGGGACTACCAATACAATGAGCAGTTCTTC. Translation gives CSVALRDYQYNEQFF.

This clonotype has only a few counts. The chain recombines TRBV14 with TRBJ2-7, with D unresolved. Germline CDR1 reads SGHDN; CDR2 reads FVKESK. The CDR3 has 11 residues. V was shortened by 1 base and J by 9 bases, with 7 bases between the two germline ends. In nucleotides, the CDR3 is TGTGCCAGCAGCCAAGGGTTTGGGCAGTACTTC. Translation: CASSQGFGQYF.

CDR3 DNA: TGTGCCAGCAGCCAACCACAGGGGAATGAGCAGTTCTTC. Encoded protein: CASSQPQGNEQFF. The chain joins TRBV3-1 to TRBJ2-1; TRBD1 aligns across 7 bases. The germline V gene has CDR1 LGHDT and CDR2 YNNKEL (reference sequence). J was trimmed by 7 bases and V by 2 bases; bases with no gene match: 2. The CDR3 length is 13 residues.

The rearrangement joins TRBV7-2 to TRBJ1-2; D ambiguous. Per germline, CDR1 SGHTA and CDR2 FQGNSA. V lost 5 bases and J lost 2, with 15 bases in between. The CDR3 runs 15 residues. The CDR3 DNA reads as TGTGCCAGCAGCCCAGCTATGACGGAAAACTATGGCTACACCTTC. This encodes CASSPAMTENYGYTF.

V usage is TRBV20-1 and J usage is TRBJ1-2, with TRBD1 identical over 10 bases. CDR1 and CDR2 (germline): DFQATT, SNEGSKA (reference sequence). Trimming took 6 bases from V and 5 from J; bases not matched to a gene: 6. CDR3 length equals 13 residues. The CDR3, as DNA: TGCAGTGCAACCGGGACAGGGGCGTATGGCTACACCTTC. It encodes CSATGTGAYGYTF.